This T cell receptor beta chain appears in the sequencing data of a study of PD-L1 blockade in urothelial cancer. Looking at the study overall: Intravenous atezolizumab, 1,200 mg every 3 weeks, was begun by patients in the mid-2010s. Before enrollment, 0 to 3 chemotherapy regimens had been given to patients.

Produced via immunoSEQ multiplex PCR; TCRdb's table is partial and in-frame only. Of roughly 50,000 clones in the sample, 60% to 85% were seen once. The V and J ends lost 5 bases and 3 bases respectively, with 11 bases between them. The CDR3 sequence is 14 residues long. CDR1 and CDR2 from the germline V gene are SEHNR and FQNEAQ (reference sequence). The TCR originated in a man between 65 and 80 years old with urothelial cancer. The chain links TRBV7-9 to TRBJ1-5, with TRBD1 as a possible D gene (6 bases). Sequenced here: PBMCs, sampled around atezolizumab (anti-PD-L1) treatment. CDR3 in DNA: TGTGCCAGCAGCCCCAGGGGATACAATCAGCCCCAGCATTTT. This sequence encodes CASSPRGYNQPQHF. Full variable domain (rest looked up from reference TRBV7-9 and TRBJ1-5): DTGVSQNPRHKITKRGQNVTFRCDPISEHNRLYWYRQTLGQGPEFLTYFQNEAQLEKSRLLSDRFSAERPKGSFSTLEIQRTEQGDSAMYLCASSPRGYNQPQHFGDGTRLSIL.